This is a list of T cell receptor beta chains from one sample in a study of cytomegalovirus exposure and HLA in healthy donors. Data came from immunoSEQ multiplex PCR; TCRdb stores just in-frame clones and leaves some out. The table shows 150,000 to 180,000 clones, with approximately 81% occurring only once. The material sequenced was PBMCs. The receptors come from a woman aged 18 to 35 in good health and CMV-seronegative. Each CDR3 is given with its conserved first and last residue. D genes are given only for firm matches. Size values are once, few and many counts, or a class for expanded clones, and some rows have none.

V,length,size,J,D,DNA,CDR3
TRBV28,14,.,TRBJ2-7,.,TGTGCCAGCAGTTTTGGACAGAGGTTCTACGAGCAGTACTTC,CASSFGQRFYEQYF
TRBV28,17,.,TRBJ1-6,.,TGTGCCAGCAGTTCCCCCCCCGGACAGATTTCTCCATTCTCCCTCCACTTT,CASSSPPGQISPFSLHF
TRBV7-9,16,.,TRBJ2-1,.,TGTTCCAGCAGTCCCCGTGGGGTTAGGGGGTACAATGAGCAGTTCTTC,CSSSPRGVRGYNEQFF
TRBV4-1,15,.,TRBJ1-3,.,TGCGCCAGCAGCCACAGGATTCAATCTGGAAACACCATATATTTT,CASSHRIQSGNTIYF
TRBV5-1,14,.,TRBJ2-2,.,TGCGCCAGCGGTAAGACTAGTGGTACCGGGGAGCTGTTTTTT,CASGKTSGTGELFF
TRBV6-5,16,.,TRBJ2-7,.,TGTGCCAGCAGTTTCCAACAGGGCTTCTCTTCCTACGAGCAGTACTTC,CASSFQQGFSSYEQYF
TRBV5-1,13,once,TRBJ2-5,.,TGCGCCAGCAGCTTGGACAGACAAGAGACCCAGTACTTC,CASSLDRQETQYF
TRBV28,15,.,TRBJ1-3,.,TGTGCCAGCAGTTCGCCATGGGGGGATGGAAACACCATATATTTT,CASSSPWGDGNTIYF
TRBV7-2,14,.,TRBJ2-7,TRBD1,TGTGCCAGCAGCATACGACAGGGATTGGGGGAGCAGTACTTC,CASSIRQGLGEQYF
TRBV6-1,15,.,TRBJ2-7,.,TGTGCCAGCAGTGATGCTTGGGCCCGCTCCTACGAGCAGTACTTC,CASSDAWARSYEQYF
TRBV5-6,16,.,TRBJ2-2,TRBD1,TGTGCCAGCCCCAAGAGAAGGGGGCGGGACACCGGGGAGCTGTTTTTT,CASPKRRGRDTGELFF
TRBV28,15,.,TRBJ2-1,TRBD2,TGTGCCAGCAGTTTATTTACGGGAGGGCCGTTTGAGCAGTTCTTC,CASSLFTGGPFEQFF
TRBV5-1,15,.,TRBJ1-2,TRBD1,TGCGCCAGCAGCCCCCGACAGGGGGCAGGCTATGGCTACACCTTC,CASSPRQGAGYGYTF
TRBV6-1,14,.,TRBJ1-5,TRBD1,TGTGCCAGCAGTGCGAACAGGGGAGCTCAGCCCCAGCATTTT,CASSANRGAQPQHF
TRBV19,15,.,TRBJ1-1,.,TGTGCCAGTAGTCCCCATAAGGGGGTTAACACTGAAGCTTTCTTT,CASSPHKGVNTEAFF
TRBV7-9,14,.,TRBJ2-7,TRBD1,TGTGCCAGCAGCCAACAGGGGGCCGCCGGCGAGCAGTACTTC,CASSQQGAAGEQYF
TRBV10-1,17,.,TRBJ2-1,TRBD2,TGCGCCAGCAGTGAGTCGGGTGGTGGCGGGAGCTACAATGAGCAGTTCTTC,CASSESGGGGSYNEQFF
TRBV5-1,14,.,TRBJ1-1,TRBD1,TGCGCCAGCAGCGCCAGGGGGCGAGACACTGAAGCTTTCTTT,CASSARGRDTEAFF
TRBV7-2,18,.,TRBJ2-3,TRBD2,TGTGCCAGCAGCTCTCCCCCCGGGACTAGCGGGGGGGCAGATACGCAGTATTTT,CASSSPPGTSGGADTQYF
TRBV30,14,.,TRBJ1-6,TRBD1,TGTGCCTGGACTCCGACAGGGATAAGCTCACCCCTCCACTTT,CAWTPTGISSPLHF
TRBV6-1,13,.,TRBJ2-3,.,TGTGCCAGCAGTGACAGGGTCCGTGATACGCAGTATTTT,CASSDRVRDTQYF
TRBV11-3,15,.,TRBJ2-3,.,TGTGCCAGCAGCGGAAGGGGACTTAGCACAGATACGCAGTATTTT,CASSGRGLSTDTQYF
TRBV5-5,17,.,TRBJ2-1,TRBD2,TGTGCCAGCAGCTTGGGATCGGGGGGTACTAGATCCAATGAGCAGTTCTTC,CASSLGSGGTRSNEQFF
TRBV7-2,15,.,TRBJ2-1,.,TGTGCCAGCAGCCCCTTTAGGGGGAGTTACAATGAGCAGTTCTTC,CASSPFRGSYNEQFF